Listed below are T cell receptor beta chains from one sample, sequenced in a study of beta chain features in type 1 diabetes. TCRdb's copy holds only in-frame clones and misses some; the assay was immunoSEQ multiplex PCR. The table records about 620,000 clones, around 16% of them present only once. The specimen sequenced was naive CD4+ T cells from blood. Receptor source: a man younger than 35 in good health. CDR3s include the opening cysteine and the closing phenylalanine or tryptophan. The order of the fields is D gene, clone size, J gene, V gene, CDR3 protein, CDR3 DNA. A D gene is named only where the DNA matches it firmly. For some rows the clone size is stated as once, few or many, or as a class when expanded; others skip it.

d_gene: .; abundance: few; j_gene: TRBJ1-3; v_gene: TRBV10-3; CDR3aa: CAISEGQQKRNTIYF; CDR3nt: TGTGCCATCAGTGAGGGGCAGCAGAAGAGAAACACCATATATTTT
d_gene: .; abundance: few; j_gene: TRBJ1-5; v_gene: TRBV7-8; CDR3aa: CASSLAWTMISRQHF; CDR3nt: TGTGCCAGCAGCTTAGCGTGGACAATGATCAGCCGGCAGCATTTT
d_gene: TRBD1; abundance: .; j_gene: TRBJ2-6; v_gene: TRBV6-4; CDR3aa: CASSEFDRVESGANVLTF; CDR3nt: TGTGCCAGCAGTGAGTTTGACAGGGTGGAGTCTGGGGCCAACGTCCTGACTTTC
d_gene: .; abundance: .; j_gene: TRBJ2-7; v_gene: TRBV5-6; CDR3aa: CASSSWGGAYEQYF; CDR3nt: TGTGCCAGCAGCTCCTGGGGAGGCGCCTACGAGCAGTACTTC
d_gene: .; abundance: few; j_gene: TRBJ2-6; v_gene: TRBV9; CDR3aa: CASTPQGSGANVLTF; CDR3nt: TGTGCCAGCACCCCTCAGGGTTCTGGGGCCAACGTCCTGACTTTC
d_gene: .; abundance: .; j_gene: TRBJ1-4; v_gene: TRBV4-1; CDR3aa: CASSQVEVSATSEKLFF; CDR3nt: TGCGCCAGCAGCCAAGTAGAGGTTTCGGCGACGTCTGAAAAACTGTTTTTT
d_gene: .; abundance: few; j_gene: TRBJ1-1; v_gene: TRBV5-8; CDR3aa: CASSWQGNTEAFF; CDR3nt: TGTGCCAGCAGCTGGCAGGGGAACACTGAAGCTTTCTTT
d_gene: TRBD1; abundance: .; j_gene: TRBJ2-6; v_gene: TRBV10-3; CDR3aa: CAISGQGGSSGANVLTF; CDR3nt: TGTGCCATCAGCGGACAGGGGGGAAGCTCTGGGGCCAACGTCCTGACTTTC
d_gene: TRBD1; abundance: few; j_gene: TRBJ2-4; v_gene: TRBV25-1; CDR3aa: CASSAQTGKNIQYF; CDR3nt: TGTGCCAGCAGTGCTCAGACAGGGAAAAACATTCAGTACTTC
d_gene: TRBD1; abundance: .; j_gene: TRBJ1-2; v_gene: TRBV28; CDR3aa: CASRFLGQGTYGYTF; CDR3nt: TGTGCCAGCAGGTTCTTGGGACAGGGCACCTATGGCTACACCTTC
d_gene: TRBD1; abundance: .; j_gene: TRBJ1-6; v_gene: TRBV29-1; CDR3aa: CSVGGQGNSPLHF; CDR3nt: TGCAGCGTGGGTGGACAGGGGAATTCACCCCTCCACTTT
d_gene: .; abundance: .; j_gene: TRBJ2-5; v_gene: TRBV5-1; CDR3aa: CASSLAGPGETQYF; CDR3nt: TGCGCCAGCAGCTTGGCTGGGCCGGGGGAGACCCAGTACTTC
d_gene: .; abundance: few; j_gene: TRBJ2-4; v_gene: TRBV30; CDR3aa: CAWTAGFNTIQYF; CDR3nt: TGTGCCTGGACGGCAGGCTTTAACACCATTCAGTACTTC
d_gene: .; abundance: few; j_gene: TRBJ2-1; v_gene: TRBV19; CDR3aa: CASSLRALGDHEQFF; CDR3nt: TGTGCCAGTAGTCTACGGGCCCTTGGGGACCATGAGCAGTTCTTC
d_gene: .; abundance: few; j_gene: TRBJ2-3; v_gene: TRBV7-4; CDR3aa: CASSSRGEADTDTQYF; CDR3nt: TGTGCCAGCAGCTCGCGCGGAGAGGCTGACACAGATACGCAGTATTTT
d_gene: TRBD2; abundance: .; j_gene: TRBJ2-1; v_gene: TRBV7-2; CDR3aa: CASSFPSGRAYNEQFF; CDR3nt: TGTGCCAGCAGCTTCCCTAGCGGGAGGGCCTACAATGAGCAGTTCTTC
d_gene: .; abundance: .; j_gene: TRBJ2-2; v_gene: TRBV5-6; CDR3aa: CASSFFQGWTGELFF; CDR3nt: TGTGCCAGCAGCTTCTTTCAGGGTTGGACCGGGGAGCTGTTTTTT
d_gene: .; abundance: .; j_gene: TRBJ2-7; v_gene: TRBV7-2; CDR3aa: CASRRTGTKPYEQYF; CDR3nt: TGTGCCAGCAGACGAACCGGGACAAAACCCTACGAGCAGTACTTC
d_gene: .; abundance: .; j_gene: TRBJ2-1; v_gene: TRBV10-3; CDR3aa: CAISESAGRWDEQFF; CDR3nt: TGTGCCATCAGTGAGTCGGCGGGAAGGTGGGATGAGCAGTTCTTC
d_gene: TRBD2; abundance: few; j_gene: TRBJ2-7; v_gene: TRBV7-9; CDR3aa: CASSLGRAGDGYEQYF; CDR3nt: TGTGCCAGCAGCTTAGGACGCGCGGGAGATGGTTACGAGCAGTACTTC
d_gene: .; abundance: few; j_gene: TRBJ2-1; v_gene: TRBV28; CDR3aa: CASGSRRGYNEQFF; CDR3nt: TGTGCCAGCGGTAGCCGCAGGGGCTACAATGAGCAGTTCTTC
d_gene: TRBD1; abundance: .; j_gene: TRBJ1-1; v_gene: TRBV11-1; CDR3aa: CASRLKTGVYAEAFF; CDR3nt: TGTGCCAGCAGACTCAAAACAGGGGTTTACGCTGAAGCTTTCTTT
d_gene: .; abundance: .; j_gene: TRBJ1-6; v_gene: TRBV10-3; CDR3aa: CAIQQGLSVNSPLHF; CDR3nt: TGTGCCATTCAACAGGGCCTTAGTGTAAATTCACCCCTCCACTTT
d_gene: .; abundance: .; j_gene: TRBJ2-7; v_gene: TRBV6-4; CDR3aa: CASSRDQSYEQYF; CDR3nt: TGTGCCAGCAGCCGGGACCAATCCTACGAGCAGTACTTC
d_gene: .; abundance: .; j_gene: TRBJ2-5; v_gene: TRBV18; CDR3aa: CASSPDMQETQYF; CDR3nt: TGTGCCAGCTCACCAGACATGCAAGAGACCCAGTACTTC
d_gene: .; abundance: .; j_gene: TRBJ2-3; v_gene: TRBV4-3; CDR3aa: CASSQETGYSTDTQYF; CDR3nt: TGCGCCAGCAGCCAAGAAACAGGGTATAGCACAGATACGCAGTATTTT
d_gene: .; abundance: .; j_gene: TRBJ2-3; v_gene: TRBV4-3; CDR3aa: CASSQGLSTDTQYF; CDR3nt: TGCGCCAGCAGCCAGGGACTTTCCACAGATACGCAGTATTTT
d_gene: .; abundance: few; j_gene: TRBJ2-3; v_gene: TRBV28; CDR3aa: CAIQGGAGTDTQYF; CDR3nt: TGTGCAATCCAGGGGGGCGCCGGCACAGATACGCAGTATTTT
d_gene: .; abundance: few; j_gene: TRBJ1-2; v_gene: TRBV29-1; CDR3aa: CSVEVGTRFGYTF; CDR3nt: TGCAGCGTTGAAGTAGGGACAAGATTTGGCTACACCTTC
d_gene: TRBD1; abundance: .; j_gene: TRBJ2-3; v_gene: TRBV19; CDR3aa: CASSVTGGPDTQYF; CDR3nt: TGTGCCAGTAGTGTGACAGGGGGACCAGATACGCAGTATTTT
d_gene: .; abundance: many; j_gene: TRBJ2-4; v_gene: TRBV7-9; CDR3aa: CASSLALRGSDIQYF; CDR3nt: TGTGCCAGCAGCTTAGCGCTAAGGGGGTCCGACATTCAGTACTTC
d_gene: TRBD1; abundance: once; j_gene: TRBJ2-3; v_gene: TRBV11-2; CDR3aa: CASSGQGPDTQYF; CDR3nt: TGTGCCAGCAGCGGACAGGGTCCAGATACGCAGTATTTT
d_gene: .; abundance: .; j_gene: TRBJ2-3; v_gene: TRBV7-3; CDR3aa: CASSLTVRGGTDTQYF; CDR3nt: TGTGCCAGCAGCTTAACCGTGCGGGGAGGCACAGATACGCAGTATTTT
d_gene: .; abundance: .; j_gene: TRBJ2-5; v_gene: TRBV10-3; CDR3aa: CAISERRDETQYF; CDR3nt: TGTGCCATCAGTGAACGCAGGGACGAGACCCAGTACTTC
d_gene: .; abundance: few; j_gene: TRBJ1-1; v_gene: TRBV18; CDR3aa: CASSPPRGRETEAFF; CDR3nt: TGTGCCAGCTCACCACCGCGAGGGCGCGAAACTGAAGCTTTCTTT
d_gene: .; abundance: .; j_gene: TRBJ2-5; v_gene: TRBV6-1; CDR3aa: CASTEKETQYF; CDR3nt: TGTGCCAGCACAGAGAAAGAGACCCAGTACTTC
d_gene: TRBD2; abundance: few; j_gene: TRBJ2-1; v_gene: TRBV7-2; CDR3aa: CASSKVAGFWFF; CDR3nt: TGTGCCAGCAGCAAGGTAGCGGGATTCTGGTTCTTC
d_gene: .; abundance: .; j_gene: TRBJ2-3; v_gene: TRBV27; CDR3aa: CASSFGGGPDTQYF; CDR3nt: TGTGCCAGCAGTTTCGGGGGAGGTCCAGATACGCAGTATTTT
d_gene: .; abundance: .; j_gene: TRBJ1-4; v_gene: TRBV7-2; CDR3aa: CASSSARDGLFF; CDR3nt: TGTGCCAGCAGCTCCGCACGGGATGGACTGTTTTTT
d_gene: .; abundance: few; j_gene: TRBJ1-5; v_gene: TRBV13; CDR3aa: CASSSWSAQPQHF; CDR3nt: TGTGCCAGCAGCTCGTGGTCGGCTCAGCCCCAGCATTTT
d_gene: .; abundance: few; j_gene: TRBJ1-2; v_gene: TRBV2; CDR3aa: CASQTRESYGYTF; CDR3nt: TGTGCCAGCCAGACGAGGGAAAGCTATGGCTACACCTTC
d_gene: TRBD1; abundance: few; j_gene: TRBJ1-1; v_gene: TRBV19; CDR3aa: CASSSQAGQGSGAFF; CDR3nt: TGTGCCAGTAGTTCCCAGGCTGGACAGGGGTCCGGAGCTTTCTTT
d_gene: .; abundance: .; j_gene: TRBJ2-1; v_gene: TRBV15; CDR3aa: CATSRGGRGSYNEQFF; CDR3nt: TGTGCCACCAGCAGAGGGGGAAGGGGATCCTACAATGAGCAGTTCTTC
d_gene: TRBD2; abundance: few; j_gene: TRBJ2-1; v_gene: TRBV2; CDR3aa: CASSVERGGLSSYNEQFF; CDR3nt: TGTGCCAGCAGTGTCGAGCGGGGGGGCCTAAGCTCCTACAATGAGCAGTTCTTC
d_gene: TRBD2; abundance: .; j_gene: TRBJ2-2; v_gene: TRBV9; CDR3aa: CASSPHDRASGNTGELFF; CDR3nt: TGTGCCAGCAGCCCCCACGATAGAGCTAGCGGCAACACCGGGGAGCTGTTTTTT
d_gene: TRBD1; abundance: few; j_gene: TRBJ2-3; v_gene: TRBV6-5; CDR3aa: CASSLDRGADTQYF; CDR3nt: TGTGCCAGCAGCTTGGACAGGGGAGCAGATACGCAGTATTTT
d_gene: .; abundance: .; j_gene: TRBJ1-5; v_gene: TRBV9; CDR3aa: CASSPPGSIHQPQHF; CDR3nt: TGTGCCAGCAGCCCGCCGGGTTCCATACATCAGCCCCAGCATTTT
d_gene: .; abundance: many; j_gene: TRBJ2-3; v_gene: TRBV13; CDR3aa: CASSITARPTSTDTQYF; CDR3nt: TGTGCCAGCAGCATAACGGCAAGACCCACTAGCACAGATACGCAGTATTTT
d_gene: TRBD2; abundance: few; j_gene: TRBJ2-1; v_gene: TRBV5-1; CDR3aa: CASSLLAGGSNEQFF; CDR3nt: TGCGCCAGCAGCTTACTAGCGGGGGGCAGTAATGAGCAGTTCTTC
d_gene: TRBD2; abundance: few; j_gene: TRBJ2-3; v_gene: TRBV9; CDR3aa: CASSVAGGSADTQYF; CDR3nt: TGTGCCAGCAGCGTTGCGGGCGGGAGCGCAGATACGCAGTATTTT
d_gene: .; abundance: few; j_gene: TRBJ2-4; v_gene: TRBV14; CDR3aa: CASSLLLGLAKNIQYF; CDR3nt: TGTGCCAGCAGCCTCCTTTTGGGCCTAGCCAAAAACATTCAGTACTTC
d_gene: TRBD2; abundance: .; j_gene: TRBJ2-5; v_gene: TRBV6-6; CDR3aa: CASSYLTSRQETQYF; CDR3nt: TGTGCCAGCAGTTATTTGACTAGCCGGCAAGAGACCCAGTACTTC
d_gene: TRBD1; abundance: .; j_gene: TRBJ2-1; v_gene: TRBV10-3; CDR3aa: CAISGLGQGVDEQFF; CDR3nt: TGTGCCATCAGTGGACTCGGACAGGGGGTCGATGAGCAGTTCTTC
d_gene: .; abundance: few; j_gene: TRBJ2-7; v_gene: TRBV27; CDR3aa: CASSRRDGFFYEQYF; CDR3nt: TGTGCCAGCAGTCGACGGGACGGATTTTTCTACGAGCAGTACTTC
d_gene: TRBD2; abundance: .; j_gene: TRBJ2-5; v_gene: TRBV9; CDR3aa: CASGGSVETQYF; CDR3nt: TGTGCCTCCGGGGGGTCGGTAGAGACCCAGTACTTC
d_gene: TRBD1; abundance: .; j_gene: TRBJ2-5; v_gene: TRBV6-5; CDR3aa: CASSSGGVETQYF; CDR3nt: TGTGCCAGCAGTTCAGGGGGCGTCGAGACCCAGTACTTC
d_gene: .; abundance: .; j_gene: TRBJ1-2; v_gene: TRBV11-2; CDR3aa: CASSFLTGANYGYTF; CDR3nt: TGTGCCAGCAGCTTTTTAACGGGCGCTAACTATGGCTACACCTTC
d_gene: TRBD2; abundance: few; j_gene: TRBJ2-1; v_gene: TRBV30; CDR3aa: CAHYSGVYNEQFF; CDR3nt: TGTGCCCACTATAGCGGGGTCTACAATGAGCAGTTCTTC
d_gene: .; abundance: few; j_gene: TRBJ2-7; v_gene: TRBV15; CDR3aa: CATSTSPYEQYF; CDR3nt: TGTGCCACCAGCACAAGCCCCTACGAGCAGTACTTC